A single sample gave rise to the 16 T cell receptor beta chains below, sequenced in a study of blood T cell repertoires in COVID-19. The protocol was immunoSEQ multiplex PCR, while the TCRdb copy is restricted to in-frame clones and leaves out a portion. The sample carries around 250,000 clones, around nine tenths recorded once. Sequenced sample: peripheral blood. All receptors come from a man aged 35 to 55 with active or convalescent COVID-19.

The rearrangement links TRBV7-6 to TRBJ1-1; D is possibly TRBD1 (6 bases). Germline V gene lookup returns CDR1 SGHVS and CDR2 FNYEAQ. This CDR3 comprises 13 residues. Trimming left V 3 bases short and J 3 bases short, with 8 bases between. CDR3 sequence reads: CASSFNRDTEAFF. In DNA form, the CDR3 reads TGTGCCAGCAGCTTTAACAGGGACACTGAAGCTTTCTTT. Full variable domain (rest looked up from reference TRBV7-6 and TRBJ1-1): GAGVSQSPRYKVTKRGQDVALRCDPISGHVSLYWYRQALGQGPEFLTYFNYEAQQDKSGLPNDRFSAERPEGSISTLTIQRTEQRDSAMYRCASSFNRDTEAFFGQGTRLTVV.

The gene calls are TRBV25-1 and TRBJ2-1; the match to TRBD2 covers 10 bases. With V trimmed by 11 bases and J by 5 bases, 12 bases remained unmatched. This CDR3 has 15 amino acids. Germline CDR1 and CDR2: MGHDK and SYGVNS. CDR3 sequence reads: CASSLLAGADNEQFF. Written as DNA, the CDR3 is TGTGCCTCCTCTCTTCTAGCGGGGGCCGACAATGAGCAGTTCTTC. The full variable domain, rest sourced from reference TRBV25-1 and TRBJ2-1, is EADIYQTPRYLVIGTGKKITLECSQTMGHDKMYWYQQDPGMELHLIHYSYGVNSTEKGDLSSESTVSRIRTEHFPLTLESARPSHTSQYLCASSLLAGADNEQFFGPGTRLTVL.

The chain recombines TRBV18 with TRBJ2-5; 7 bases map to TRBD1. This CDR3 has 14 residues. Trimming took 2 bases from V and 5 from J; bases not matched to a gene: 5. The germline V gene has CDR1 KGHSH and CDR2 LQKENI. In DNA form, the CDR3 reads TGTGCCAGCTCACCAGAGACAGGGTTGGAGACCCAGTACTTC. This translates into CASSPETGLETQYF.

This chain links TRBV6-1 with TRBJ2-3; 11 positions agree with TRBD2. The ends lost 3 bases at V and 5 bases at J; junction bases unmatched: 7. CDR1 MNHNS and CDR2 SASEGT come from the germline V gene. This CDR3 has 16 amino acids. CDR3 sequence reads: CASSDGLAGGGDTQYF. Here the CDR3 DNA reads TGTGCCAGCAGTGATGGGCTAGCGGGAGGAGGAGATACGCAGTATTTT.

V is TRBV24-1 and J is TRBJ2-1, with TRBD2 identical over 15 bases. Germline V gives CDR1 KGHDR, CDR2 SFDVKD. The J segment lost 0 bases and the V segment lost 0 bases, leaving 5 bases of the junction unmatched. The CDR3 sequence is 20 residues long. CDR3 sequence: CATSDLGGLAGGSSYNEQFF. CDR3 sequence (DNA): TGTGCCACCAGTGATTTGGGCGGACTAGCGGGGGGGAGCTCCTACAATGAGCAGTTCTTC.

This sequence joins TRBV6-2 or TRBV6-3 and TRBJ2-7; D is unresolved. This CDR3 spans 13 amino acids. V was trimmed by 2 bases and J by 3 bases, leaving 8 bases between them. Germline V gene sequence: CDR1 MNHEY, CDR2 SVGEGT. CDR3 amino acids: CASSYPSGYEQYF. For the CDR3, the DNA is TGTGCCAGCAGTTACCCCTCGGGCTACGAGCAGTACTTC.

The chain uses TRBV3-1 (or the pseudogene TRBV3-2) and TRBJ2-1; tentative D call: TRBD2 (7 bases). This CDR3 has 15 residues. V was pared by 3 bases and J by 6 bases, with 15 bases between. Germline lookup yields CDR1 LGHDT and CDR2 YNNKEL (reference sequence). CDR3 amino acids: CASSHPGRGANEQFF. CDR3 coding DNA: TGTGCCAGCAGCCACCCCGGACGGGGGGCCAATGAGCAGTTCTTC.

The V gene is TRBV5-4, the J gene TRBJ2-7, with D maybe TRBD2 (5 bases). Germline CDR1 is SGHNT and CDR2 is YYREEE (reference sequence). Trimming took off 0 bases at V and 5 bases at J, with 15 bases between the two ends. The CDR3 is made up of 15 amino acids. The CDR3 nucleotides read TGTGCCAGCAGCTTGGCCCGAGGGAGACTCGACGAGCAGTACTTC. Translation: CASSLARGRLDEQYF.

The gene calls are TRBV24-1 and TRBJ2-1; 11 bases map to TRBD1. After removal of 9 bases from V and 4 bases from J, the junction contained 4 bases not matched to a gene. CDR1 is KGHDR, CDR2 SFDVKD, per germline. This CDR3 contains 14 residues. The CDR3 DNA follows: TGTGCCACCCAAGGACAGGGGGCGTACAATGAGCAGTTCTTC. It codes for CATQGQGAYNEQFF.

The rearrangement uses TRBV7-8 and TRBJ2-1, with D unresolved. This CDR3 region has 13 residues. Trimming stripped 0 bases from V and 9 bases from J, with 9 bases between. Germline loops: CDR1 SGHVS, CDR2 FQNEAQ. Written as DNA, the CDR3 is TGTGCCAGCAGCTTAGCAAGTCCCGGTGAGCAGTTCTTC. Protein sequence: CASSLASPGEQFF. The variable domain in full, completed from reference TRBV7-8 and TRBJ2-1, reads GAGVSQSPRYKVAKRGQDVALRCDPISGHVSLFWYQQALGQGPEFLTYFQNEAQLDKSGLPSDRFFAERPEGSVSTLKIQRTQQEDSAVYLCASSLASPGEQFFGPGTRLTVL.

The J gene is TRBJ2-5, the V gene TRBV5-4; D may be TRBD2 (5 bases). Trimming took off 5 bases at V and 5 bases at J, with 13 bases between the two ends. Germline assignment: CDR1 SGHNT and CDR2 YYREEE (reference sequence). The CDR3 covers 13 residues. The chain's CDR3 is CASRGEGGETQYF. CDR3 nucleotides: TGTGCCAGCAGGGGCGAGGGTGGGGAGACCCAGTACTTC.

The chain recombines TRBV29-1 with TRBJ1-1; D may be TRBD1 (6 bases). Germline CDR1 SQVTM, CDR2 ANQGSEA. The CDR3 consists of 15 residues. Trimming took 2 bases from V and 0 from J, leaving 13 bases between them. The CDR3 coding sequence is TGCAGCGTTGAATCTGGGACATACATGAACACTGAAGCTTTCTTT. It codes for CSVESGTYMNTEAFF.

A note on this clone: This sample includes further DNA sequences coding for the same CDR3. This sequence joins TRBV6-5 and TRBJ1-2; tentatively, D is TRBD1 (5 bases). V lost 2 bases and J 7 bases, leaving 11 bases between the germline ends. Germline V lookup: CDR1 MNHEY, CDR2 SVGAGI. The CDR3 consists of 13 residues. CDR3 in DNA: TGTGCCAGCAGTTACGGAGGGGCAGGTGGCTACACCTTC. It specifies CASSYGGAGGYTF.

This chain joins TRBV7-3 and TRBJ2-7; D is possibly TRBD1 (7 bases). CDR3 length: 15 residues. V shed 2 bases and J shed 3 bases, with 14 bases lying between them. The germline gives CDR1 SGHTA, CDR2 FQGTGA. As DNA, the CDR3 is TGTGCCAGCAGCTTAGCGCCAGGGGGGATCTACGAGCAGTACTTC. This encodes CASSLAPGGIYEQYF. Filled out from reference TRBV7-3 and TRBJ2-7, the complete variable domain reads GAGVSQTPSNKVTEKGKYVELRCDPISGHTALYWYRQSLGQGPEFLIYFQGTGAADDSGLPNDRFFAVRPEGSVSTLKIQRTERGDSAVYLCASSLAPGGIYEQYFGPGTRLTVT.

The CDR3 region is CASSHAGEQYF. The CDR3 nucleotides read TGTGCCAGCAGCCATGCGGGTGAGCAGTACTTC. The J gene is TRBJ2-7, the V gene TRBV3-1 (or the pseudogene TRBV3-2), with TRBD2 as a possible D gene (5 bases). The ends were cut back, 3 bases at V and 7 bases at J, with 7 bases in the middle. Germline CDR1 and CDR2: LGHDT and YNNKEL (reference sequence). CDR3 size: 11 residues.

The chain's CDR3 is CASSLETGLPYEQYF. The CDR3 coding sequence is TGTGCCAGCAGCTTAGAGACAGGGTTGCCCTACGAGCAGTACTTC. V gene TRBV7-6 combines with J gene TRBJ2-7; 7 bases align to TRBD1. The J segment lost 2 bases and the V segment lost 1 base, leaving 5 bases of the junction unmatched. The CDR3 sequence is 15 residues long. Germline loops: CDR1 SGHVS, CDR2 FNYEAQ. Combining the CDR3 with reference TRBV7-6 and TRBJ2-7 gives the whole variable domain GAGVSQSPRYKVTKRGQDVALRCDPISGHVSLYWYRQALGQGPEFLTYFNYEAQQDKSGLPNDRFSAERPEGSISTLTIQRTEQRDSAMYRCASSLETGLPYEQYFGPGTRLTVT.